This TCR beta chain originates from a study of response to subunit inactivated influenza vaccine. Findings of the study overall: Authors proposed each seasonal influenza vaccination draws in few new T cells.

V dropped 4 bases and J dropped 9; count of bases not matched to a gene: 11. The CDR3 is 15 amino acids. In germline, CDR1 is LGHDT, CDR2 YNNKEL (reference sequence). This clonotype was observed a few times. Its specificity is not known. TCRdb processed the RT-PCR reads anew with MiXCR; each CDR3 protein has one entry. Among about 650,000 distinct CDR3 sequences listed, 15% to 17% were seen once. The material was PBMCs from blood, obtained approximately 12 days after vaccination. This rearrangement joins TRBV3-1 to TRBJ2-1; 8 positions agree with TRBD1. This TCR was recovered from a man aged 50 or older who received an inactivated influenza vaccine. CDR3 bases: TGTGCCAGCAGCCCGAGAGGGACAGGTCATGGTGAGCAGTTCTTC. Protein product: CASSPRGTGHGEQFF.